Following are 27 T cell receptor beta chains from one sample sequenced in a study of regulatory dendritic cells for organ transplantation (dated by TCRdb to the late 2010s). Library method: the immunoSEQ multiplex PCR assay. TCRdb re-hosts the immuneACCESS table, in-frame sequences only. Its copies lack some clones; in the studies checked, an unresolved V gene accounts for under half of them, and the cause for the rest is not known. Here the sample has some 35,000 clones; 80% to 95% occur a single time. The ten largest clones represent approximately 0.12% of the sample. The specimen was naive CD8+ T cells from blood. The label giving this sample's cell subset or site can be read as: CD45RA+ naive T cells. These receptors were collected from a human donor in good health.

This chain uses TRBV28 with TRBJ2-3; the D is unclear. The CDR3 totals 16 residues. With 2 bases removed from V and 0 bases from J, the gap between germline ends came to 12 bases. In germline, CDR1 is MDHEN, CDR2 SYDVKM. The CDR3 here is CASSLEPGSSTDTQYF. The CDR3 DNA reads TGTGCCAGCAGTTTAGAGCCAGGATCTAGCACAGATACGCAGTATTTT.

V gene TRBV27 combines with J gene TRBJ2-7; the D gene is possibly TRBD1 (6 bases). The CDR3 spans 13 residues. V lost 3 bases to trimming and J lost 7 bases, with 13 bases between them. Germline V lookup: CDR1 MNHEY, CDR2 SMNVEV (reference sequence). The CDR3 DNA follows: TGTGCCAGCAGTTTCGGCAGGGGAATGGAGCAGTACTTC. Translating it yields CASSFGRGMEQYF.

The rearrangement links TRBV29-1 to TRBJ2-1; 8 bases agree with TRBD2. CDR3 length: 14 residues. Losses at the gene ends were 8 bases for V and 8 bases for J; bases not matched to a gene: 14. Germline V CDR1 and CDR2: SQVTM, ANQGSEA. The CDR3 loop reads CSSEGLVFRDEQFF. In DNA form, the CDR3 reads TGCAGCTCCGAGGGACTAGTCTTTCGAGATGAGCAGTTCTTC.

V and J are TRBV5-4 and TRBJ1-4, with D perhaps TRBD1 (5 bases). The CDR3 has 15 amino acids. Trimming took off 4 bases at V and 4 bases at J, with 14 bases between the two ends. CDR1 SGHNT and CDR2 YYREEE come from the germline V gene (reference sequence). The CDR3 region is CASSRSRAFNEKLFF. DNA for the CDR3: TGTGCCAGCAGCCGATCCAGGGCTTTTAATGAAAAACTGTTTTTT.

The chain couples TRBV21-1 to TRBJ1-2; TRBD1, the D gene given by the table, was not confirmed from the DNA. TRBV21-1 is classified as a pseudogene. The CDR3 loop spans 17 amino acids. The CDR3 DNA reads TGTGCCAGCAGCAAAGAAGTGGGGCCCTGGGATCAGCGTGGCTACACCTTC. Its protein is CASSKEVGPWDQRGYTF.

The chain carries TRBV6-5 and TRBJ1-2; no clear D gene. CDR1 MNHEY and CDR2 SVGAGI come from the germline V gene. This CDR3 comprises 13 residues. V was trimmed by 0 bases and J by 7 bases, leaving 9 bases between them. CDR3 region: CASSYSIYSGYTF. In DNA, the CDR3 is TGTGCCAGCAGTTACTCGATCTATAGTGGCTACACCTTC.

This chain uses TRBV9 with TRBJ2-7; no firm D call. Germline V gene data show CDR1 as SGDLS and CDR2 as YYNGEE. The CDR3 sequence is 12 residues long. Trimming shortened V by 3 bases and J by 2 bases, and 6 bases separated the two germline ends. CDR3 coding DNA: TGTGCCAGCAGCGATAACACCTACGAGCAGTACTTC. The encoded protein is CASSDNTYEQYF.

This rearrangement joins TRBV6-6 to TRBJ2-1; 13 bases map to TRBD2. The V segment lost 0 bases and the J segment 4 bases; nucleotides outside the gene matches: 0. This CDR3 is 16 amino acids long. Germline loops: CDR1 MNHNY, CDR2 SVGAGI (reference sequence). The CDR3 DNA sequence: TGTGCCAGCAGTTACTCGGGACTAGCGGGGTACAATGAGCAGTTCTTC. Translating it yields CASSYSGLAGYNEQFF.

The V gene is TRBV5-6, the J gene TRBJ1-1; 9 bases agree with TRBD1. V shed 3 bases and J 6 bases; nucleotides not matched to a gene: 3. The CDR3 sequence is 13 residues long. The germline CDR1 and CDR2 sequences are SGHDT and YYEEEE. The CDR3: CASSWDRVAEAFF. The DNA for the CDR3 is TGTGCCAGCAGCTGGGACAGGGTAGCTGAAGCTTTCTTT.

CDR3 in DNA: TGTGCCAGCCTCCCCCGGGGCAGGGGGTTTTGGGAGACCCAGTACTTC. This gives the protein CASLPRGRGFWETQYF. The chain recombines TRBV7-9 with TRBJ2-5; 7 bases line up with TRBD1. Germline V gene sequence: CDR1 SEHNR, CDR2 FQNEAQ (reference sequence). CDR3 size: 16 residues. J was trimmed by 5 bases and V by 8 bases; bases with no gene match: 17.

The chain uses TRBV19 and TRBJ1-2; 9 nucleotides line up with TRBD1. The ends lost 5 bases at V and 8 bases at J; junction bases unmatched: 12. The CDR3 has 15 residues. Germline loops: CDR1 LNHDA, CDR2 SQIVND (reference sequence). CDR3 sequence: CASSFDRTGDRGYTF. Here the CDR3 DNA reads TGTGCCAGTAGTTTCGATCGGACAGGGGACCGGGGCTACACCTTC.

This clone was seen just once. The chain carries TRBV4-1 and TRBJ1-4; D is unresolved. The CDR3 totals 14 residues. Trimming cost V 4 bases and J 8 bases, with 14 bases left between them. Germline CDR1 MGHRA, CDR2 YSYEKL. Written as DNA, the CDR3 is TGCGCCAGCAGCCTTGGGCCTCCCCGGGAAAAACTGTTTTTT. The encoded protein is CASSLGPPREKLFF.

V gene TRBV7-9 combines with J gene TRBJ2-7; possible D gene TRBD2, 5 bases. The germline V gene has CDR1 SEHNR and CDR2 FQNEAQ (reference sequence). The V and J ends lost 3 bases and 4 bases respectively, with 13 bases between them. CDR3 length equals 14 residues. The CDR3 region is CASSFHQSGYEQYF. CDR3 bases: TGTGCCAGCAGCTTCCACCAAAGCGGATACGAGCAGTACTTC.

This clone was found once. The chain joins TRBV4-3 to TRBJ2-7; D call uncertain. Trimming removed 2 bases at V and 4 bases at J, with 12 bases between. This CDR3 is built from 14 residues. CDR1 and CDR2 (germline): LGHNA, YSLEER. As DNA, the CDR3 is TGCGCCAGCAGCCAATACACCGGGCGTTACGAGCAGTACTTC. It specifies CASSQYTGRYEQYF.

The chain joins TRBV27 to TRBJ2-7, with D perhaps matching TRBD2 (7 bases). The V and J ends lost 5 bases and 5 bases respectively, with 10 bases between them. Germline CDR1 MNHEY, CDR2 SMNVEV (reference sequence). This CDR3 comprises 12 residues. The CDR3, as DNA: TGTGCCAGCAGTAGGGGGGGGGACGAGCAGTACTTC. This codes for CASSRGGDEQYF.

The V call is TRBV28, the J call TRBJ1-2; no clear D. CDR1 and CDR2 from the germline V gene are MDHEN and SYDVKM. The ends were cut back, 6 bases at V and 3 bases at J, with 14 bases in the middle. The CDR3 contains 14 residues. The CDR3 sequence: CASSSLFGHYGYTF. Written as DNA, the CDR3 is TGTGCCAGCAGCTCGCTCTTCGGCCACTATGGCTACACCTTC.

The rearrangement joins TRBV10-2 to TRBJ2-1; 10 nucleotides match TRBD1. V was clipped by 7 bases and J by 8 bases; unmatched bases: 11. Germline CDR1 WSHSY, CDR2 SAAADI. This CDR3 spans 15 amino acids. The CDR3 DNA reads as TGCGCCAGCAAACAGGGGGACAGGGGTCGGGATGAGCAGTTCTTC. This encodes CASKQGDRGRDEQFF.

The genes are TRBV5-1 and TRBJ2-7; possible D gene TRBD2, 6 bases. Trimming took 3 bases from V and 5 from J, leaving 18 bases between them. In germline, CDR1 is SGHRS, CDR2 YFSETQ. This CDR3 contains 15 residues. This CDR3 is CASSWRGASADEQYF. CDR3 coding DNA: TGCGCCAGCAGCTGGAGGGGCGCTAGTGCGGACGAGCAGTACTTC.

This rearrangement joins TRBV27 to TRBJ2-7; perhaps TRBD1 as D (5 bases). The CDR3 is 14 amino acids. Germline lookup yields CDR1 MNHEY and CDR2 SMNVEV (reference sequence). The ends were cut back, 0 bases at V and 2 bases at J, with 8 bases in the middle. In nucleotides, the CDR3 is TGTGCCAGCAGTTTATCAGGGGTGGCCTACGAGCAGTACTTC. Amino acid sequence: CASSLSGVAYEQYF.

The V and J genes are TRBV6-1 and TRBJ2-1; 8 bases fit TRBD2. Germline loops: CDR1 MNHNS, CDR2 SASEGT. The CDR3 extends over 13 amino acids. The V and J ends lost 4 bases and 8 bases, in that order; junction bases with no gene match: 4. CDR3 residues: CASSGGLVDEQFF. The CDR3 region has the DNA TGTGCCAGCAGTGGGGGACTAGTGGATGAGCAGTTCTTC.

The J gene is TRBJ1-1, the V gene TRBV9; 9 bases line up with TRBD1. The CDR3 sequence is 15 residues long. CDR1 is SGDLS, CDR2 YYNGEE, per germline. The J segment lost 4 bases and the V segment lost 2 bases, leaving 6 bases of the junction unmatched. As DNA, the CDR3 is TGTGCCAGCAGCGTCACAGGGGGCGCGGGCACTGAAGCTTTCTTT. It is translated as CASSVTGGAGTEAFF.

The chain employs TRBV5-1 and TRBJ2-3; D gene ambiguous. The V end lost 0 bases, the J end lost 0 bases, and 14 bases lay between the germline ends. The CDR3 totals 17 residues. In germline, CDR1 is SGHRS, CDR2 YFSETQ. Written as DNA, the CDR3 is TGCGCCAGCAGCTTGGGGCGCGTCGTGGCTAGCACAGATACGCAGTATTTT. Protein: CASSLGRVVASTDTQYF.

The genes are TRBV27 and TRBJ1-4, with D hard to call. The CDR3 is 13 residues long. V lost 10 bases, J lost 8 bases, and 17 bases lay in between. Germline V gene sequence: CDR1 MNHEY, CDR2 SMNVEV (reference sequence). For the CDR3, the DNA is TGTGCCACCTCGGGTCTAGGAGGGGAAAAACTGTTTTTT. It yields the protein CATSGLGGEKLFF.

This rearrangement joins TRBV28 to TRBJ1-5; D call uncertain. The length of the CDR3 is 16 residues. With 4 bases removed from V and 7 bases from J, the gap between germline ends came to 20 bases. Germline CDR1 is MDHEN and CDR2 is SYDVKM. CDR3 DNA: TGTGCCAGCAGTTCGGTCCCTGGTGGGTGGATACAGCCCCAGCATTTT. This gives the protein CASSSVPGGWIQPQHF.

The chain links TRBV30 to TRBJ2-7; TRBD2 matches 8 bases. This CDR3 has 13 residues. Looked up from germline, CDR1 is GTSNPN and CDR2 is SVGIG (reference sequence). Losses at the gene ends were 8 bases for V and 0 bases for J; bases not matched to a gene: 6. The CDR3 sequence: CAILAESSYEQYF. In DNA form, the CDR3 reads TGTGCCATACTAGCGGAGAGCTCCTACGAGCAGTACTTC.

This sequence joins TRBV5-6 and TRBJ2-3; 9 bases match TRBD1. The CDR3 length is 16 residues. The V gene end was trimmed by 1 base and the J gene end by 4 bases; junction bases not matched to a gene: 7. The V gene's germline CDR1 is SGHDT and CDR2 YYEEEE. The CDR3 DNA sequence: TGTGCCAGCAGCTTGTTTAGGACAGGGGTTTCAGATACGCAGTATTTT. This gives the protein CASSLFRTGVSDTQYF.

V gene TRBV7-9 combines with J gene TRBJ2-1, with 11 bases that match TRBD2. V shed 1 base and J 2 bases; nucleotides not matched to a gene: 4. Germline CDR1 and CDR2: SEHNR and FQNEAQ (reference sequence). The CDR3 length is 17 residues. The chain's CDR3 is CASSLDSTSGTYNEQFF. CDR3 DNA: TGTGCCAGCAGCTTAGATTCGACTAGCGGGACCTACAATGAGCAGTTCTTC.